The 24 T cell receptor beta chains in this list originate from one sample, sequenced in a study of vaccination effects on CD4 cells after COVID-19. Sequencing followed a ViraFEST assay step that expanded antigen-specific CD4+ T cells with viral peptide pools. Subsequent to 10 days of culture, CD4+ T cells were isolated. Nucleocapsid antibody tests were negative, and the vaccine recipients had no prior SARS-CoV-2 infection. Method: immunoSEQ multiplex PCR; TCRdb's copy keeps in-frame clones and lacks some. Of 50,000 to 60,000 clones in the sample, more than 60% were seen once. These TCRs' antigens remain unknown. The material was CD4+ T cells from PBMCs cultured with SARS-CoV-2 spike peptides, obtained before COVID-19 vaccination. These TCRs come from a human donor who received a COVID-19 vaccine.

Of note for this clone: The conserved final phenylalanine or tryptophan is absent from the CDR3, which likely points to a read error. It is unclear where the CDR3 begins or ends on the DNA, so no DNA is shown, and the CDR3 is as TCRdb lists it. This chain connects TRBV6-4 to TRBJ1-5; the table's D call, TRBD1, was not checked against the DNA. In germline, CDR1 is MRHNA, CDR2 SNTAGT. The CDR3 spans 9 residues, counting both ends. CDR3 protein: CASSGTSSV.

This chain connects TRBV28 to TRBJ2-1; TRBD2 matches 7 bases. From germline, CDR1 is MDHEN and CDR2 SYDVKM. The CDR3 covers 15 residues. V lost 3 bases to trimming and J lost 5 bases; unmatched junction nucleotides: 7. The CDR3 DNA follows: TGTGCCAGCAGTTTGGGAGGGGCGGTGAACAATGAGCAGTTCTTC. Translating gives CASSLGGAVNNEQFF.

This clone occurred a few times. This chain uses TRBV7-2 with TRBJ2-7; the D is unclear. The CDR3 is made up of 14 amino acids. The germline CDR1 and CDR2 sequences are SGHTA and FQGNSA. V was cut by 1 base and J by 2 bases, with 9 bases left in between. CDR3 sequence: CASSLEVIPYEQYF. Written as DNA, the CDR3 is TGTGCCAGCAGCTTAGAGGTCATTCCCTACGAGCAGTACTTC. Using reference TRBV7-2 and TRBJ2-7 for the parts outside the CDR3, the full variable domain is GAGVSQSPSNKVTEKGKDVELRCDPISGHTALYWYRQSLGQGLEFLIYFQGNSAPDKSGLPSDRFSAERTGGSVSTLTIQRTQQEDSAVYLCASSLEVIPYEQYFGPGTRLTVT.

Worth noting for this clone: At the DNA level, this CDR3 is encoded by other sequences in the same sample as well. The CDR3 region is CASSEGRETQYF. The CDR3 nucleotides are TGTGCCAGCAGTGAGGGGAGAGAGACCCAGTACTTC. This chain links TRBV2 with TRBJ2-5, with TRBD2 as a possible D gene (5 bases). The CDR3 consists of 12 residues. Germline CDR1 and CDR2: SNHLY and FYNNEI. Deletions cut 3 bases from V and 4 bases from J, with 6 bases between.

This chain uses TRBV25-1 with TRBJ1-2, with unresolved D. The CDR3 is made up of 14 amino acids. V shed 1 base and J shed 4 bases, with 10 bases lying between them. Germline-derived CDR1 and CDR2 are MGHDK and SYGVNS. The CDR3 here is CASSEWASGYGYTF. The CDR3 DNA reads TGTGCCAGCAGTGAATGGGCTTCGGGCTATGGCTACACCTTC.

This rearrangement joins TRBV20-1 to TRBJ1-2; D gene unclear. The V and J ends lost 7 bases and 2 bases respectively, with 8 bases between them. Germline assignment: CDR1 DFQATT and CDR2 SNEGSKA (reference sequence). CDR3 length equals 11 residues. The CDR3 region is CSGRLNYGYTF. The CDR3 DNA reads TGCAGTGGCAGGCTGAACTATGGCTACACCTTC.

V usage is TRBV5-1 and J usage is TRBJ1-1; TRBD1 is a possible D gene (5 bases). Per germline, CDR1 SGHRS and CDR2 YFSETQ. The ends were cut back, 0 bases at V and 1 base at J, with 13 bases in the middle. CDR3 length: 16 residues. CDR3 bases: TGCGCCAGCAGCTTGGCCGGGGGTTCCGGGAACACTGAAGCTTTCTTT. Its translation: CASSLAGGSGNTEAFF.

This sequence joins TRBV19 and TRBJ1-4; D unclear. Trimming shortened V by 4 bases and J by 5 bases, and 11 bases separated the two germline ends. The CDR3 runs 14 residues. The V gene's germline CDR1 is LNHDA and CDR2 SQIVND (reference sequence). The CDR3 DNA follows: TGTGCCAGTAGTACGTACAGAGAAAATGAAAAACTGTTTTTT. Its translation: CASSTYRENEKLFF. Variable domain in full (rest from reference TRBV19 and TRBJ1-4): DGGITQSPKYLFRKEGQNVTLSCEQNLNHDAMYWYRQDPGQGLRLIYYSQIVNDFQKGDIAEGYSVSREKKESFPLTVTSAQKNPTAFYLCASSTYRENEKLFFGSGTQLSVL.

The V call is TRBV7-2, the J call TRBJ1-1; D unresolved. Trimming shortened V by 5 bases and J by 8 bases, and 15 bases separated the two germline ends. The CDR3 is 13 amino acids. Germline V gene sequence: CDR1 SGHTA, CDR2 FQGNSA. The CDR3 sequence: CASSRTGGGEAFF. The CDR3 nucleotides are TGTGCCAGCAGCCGGACCGGAGGAGGGGAAGCTTTCTTT.

The chain has TRBV19 and TRBJ2-1; 12 positions agree with TRBD2. Germline CDR1 reads LNHDA; CDR2 reads SQIVND (reference sequence). The CDR3 consists of 13 residues. J lost 13 bases, V lost 4 bases, and 5 bases had no gene match. The DNA of the CDR3 is TGTGCCAGTAGTACAGGACTAGCGGGAATTCAGTTCTTC. This translates into CASSTGLAGIQFF.

The chain joins TRBV7-9 to TRBJ1-1; TRBD1 matches 10 bases. With V trimmed by 0 bases and J by 3 bases, 1 base remained unmatched. This CDR3 is built from 15 residues. Germline V gives CDR1 SEHNR, CDR2 FQNEAQ (reference sequence). The CDR3 region is CASSLAGTGDTEAFF. The CDR3 nucleotides are TGTGCCAGCAGCTTAGCAGGGACAGGGGACACTGAAGCTTTCTTT.

The chain recombines TRBV4-1 with TRBJ2-5; possible D gene TRBD2, 5 bases. The V gene lost 4 bases and the J gene lost 5 bases, with 23 bases spanning the gap. The CDR3 extends over 17 amino acids. Germline loops: CDR1 MGHRA, CDR2 YSYEKL. The CDR3 reads CASSRTPIARGGETQYF. The CDR3 DNA sequence: TGCGCCAGCAGCCGCACGCCGATTGCCCGGGGTGGGGAGACCCAGTACTTC.

The chain is built from TRBV5-6 and TRBJ1-2, with TRBD1 identical over 8 bases. The CDR3 is 16 residues long. Per germline, CDR1 SGHDT and CDR2 YYEEEE. V lost 3 bases to trimming and J lost 3 bases; unmatched junction nucleotides: 10. The CDR3 is CASSSRGRQGHYGYTF. DNA for the CDR3: TGTGCCAGCAGCTCCCGCGGGAGACAGGGGCACTATGGCTACACCTTC.

This clone was detected only once. The chain has TRBV6-1 and TRBJ1-3; D perhaps matches TRBD1 (5 bases). V lost 2 bases and J 2 bases, leaving 7 bases between the germline ends. The CDR3 runs to 14 residues. The germline gives CDR1 MNHNS, CDR2 SASEGT. In nucleotides, the CDR3 is TGTGCCAGCAGTGAACAGGGACCTGGAAACACCATATATTTT. Amino acids: CASSEQGPGNTIYF.

There are a few counts of this clone. The V gene is TRBV5-6, the J gene TRBJ1-5; D unclear. Germline CDR1 SGHDT, CDR2 YYEEEE. This CDR3 spans 13 amino acids. With 3 bases removed from V and 7 bases from J, the gap between germline ends came to 11 bases. The CDR3 loop reads CASSSYSEQPQHF. The CDR3 DNA sequence: TGTGCCAGCAGCTCGTACAGTGAACAGCCCCAGCATTTT.

The chain recombines TRBV30 with TRBJ2-1; D remains ambiguous. V dropped 0 bases and J dropped 7 bases, with 10 bases sitting between them. The length of the CDR3 is 13 residues. The germline CDR1 and CDR2 sequences are GTSNPN and SVGIG (reference sequence). The CDR3, as DNA: TGTGCCTGGAGTGTACAACTCTTGAATGAGCAGTTCTTC. Residues: CAWSVQLLNEQFF.

This clone was seen only once. V is TRBV12-5 and J is TRBJ1-1, with a possible D match to TRBD1 (6 bases). With 7 bases removed from V and 5 bases from J, the gap between germline ends came to 17 bases. CDR1 is LGHNT, CDR2 FRNRAP, per germline. CDR3 size: 14 residues. CDR3 in amino acids: CASAAQGIKTEAFF. The CDR3 nucleotides read TGTGCTAGTGCCGCACAGGGTATCAAGACTGAAGCTTTCTTT.

The chain uses TRBV5-5 and TRBJ1-2; D is unclear. Trimming stripped 0 bases from V and 5 bases from J, with 11 bases between. There are 14 residues in the CDR3. Germline V gives CDR1 SGHKS, CDR2 YYEKEE (reference sequence). The CDR3 bases are TGTGCCAGCAGCTTGGGGTCGGAACTATATGGCTACACCTTC. It specifies CASSLGSELYGYTF.

The J gene is TRBJ1-6, the V gene TRBV5-4; perhaps TRBD1 as D (6 bases). Looked up from germline, CDR1 is SGHNT and CDR2 is YYREEE (reference sequence). V lost 2 bases and J lost 10, with 7 bases in between. The CDR3 totals 12 residues. The CDR3: CASSFGGSPLHF. For the CDR3, the DNA is TGTGCCAGCAGCTTCGGGGGCTCACCCCTCCACTTT.

The V gene is TRBV12-3 or TRBV12-4, the J gene TRBJ2-7, with D perhaps matching TRBD1 (5 bases). V lost 3 bases and J lost 0, with 6 bases in between. This CDR3 has 13 residues. As DNA, the CDR3 is TGTGCCAGCAGTTTCAGGGTCTCCTACGAGCAGTACTTC. Amino acids: CASSFRVSYEQYF.

The chain employs TRBV6-5 and TRBJ2-7, with TRBD1 matching over 8 bases. The CDR3 length is 11 residues. Germline V lookup: CDR1 MNHEY, CDR2 SVGAGI. J was trimmed by 6 bases and V by 9 bases; bases with no gene match: 4. This CDR3 reads CASTQGVEQYF. The CDR3 DNA is TGTGCCAGTACACAGGGGGTCGAGCAGTACTTC.

This chain connects TRBV6-5 to TRBJ2-5, with TRBD2 identical over 9 bases. CDR1 is MNHEY and CDR2 is SVGAGI in the germline V gene. The CDR3 contains 14 residues. The J segment lost 5 bases and the V segment lost 5 bases, leaving 6 bases of the junction unmatched. The CDR3 DNA sequence: TGTGCCAGCAGTCGTCTAGCGGGGAGCGAGACCCAGTACTTC. As protein: CASSRLAGSETQYF.

The chain combines TRBV7-8 with TRBJ2-2; no clear D. The germline CDR1 and CDR2 sequences are SGHVS and FQNEAQ. The CDR3 length is 14 residues. V was cut by 3 bases and J by 6 bases, with 11 bases left in between. Here the CDR3 reads CASSFSVTAGELFF. The CDR3, as DNA: TGTGCCAGCAGCTTTTCCGTTACCGCCGGGGAGCTGTTTTTT.

The chain couples TRBV7-2 to TRBJ1-1; tentative D call: TRBD1 (6 bases). Germline loops: CDR1 SGHTA, CDR2 FQGNSA. The CDR3 contains 15 residues. Trimming took off 1 base at V and 1 base at J, with 10 bases between the two ends. CDR3 residues: CASSLDRAENTEAFF. CDR3 DNA: TGTGCCAGCAGCTTAGACAGGGCTGAGAACACTGAAGCTTTCTTT.